The 2 T cell receptor beta chains presented below share a single source sample, sequenced in a study of shared clonotypes between healthy human individuals. The naive CD8 subset, CD45RO-negative cells positively selected for CCR7, excluded terminally differentiated effector memory CD45RA+ cells. The method was immunoSEQ multiplex PCR; TCRdb's version includes in-frame clones alone and lacks a portion of them. The table records approximately 2,200,000 clones, approximately 94% of them present only once. Sequencing was carried out using naive CD8+ T cells from PBMCs. The source of these receptors is a man between 18 and 35 years old in good health. Some clones in this sample may be carry-over from other donors' samples.

The rearrangement links TRBV7-9 to TRBJ1-2; no definite D call. Germline V CDR1 and CDR2: SEHNR, FQNEAQ (reference sequence). CDR3 size: 15 residues. Deletions cut 1 base from V and 5 bases from J, with 14 bases between. The CDR3 region has the DNA TGTGCCAGCAGCTTAGTCGGGCCAGGACTGTATGGCTACACCTTC. Its protein is CASSLVGPGLYGYTF. Variable domain in full (rest from reference TRBV7-9 and TRBJ1-2): DTGVSQNPRHKITKRGQNVTFRCDPISEHNRLYWYRQTLGQGPEFLTYFQNEAQLEKSRLLSDRFSAERPKGSFSTLEIQRTEQGDSAMYLCASSLVGPGLYGYTFGSGTRLTVV.

This sequence joins TRBV4-1 and TRBJ1-4, with 7 bases that match TRBD1. The CDR3 is 17 residues long. From germline, CDR1 is MGHRA and CDR2 YSYEKL. Trimming at V came to 2 bases and at J to 0 bases, leaving 6 bases not matched to a gene. CDR3 loop: CASSQPDRDSTNEKLFF. The CDR3 DNA sequence: TGCGCCAGCAGCCAACCTGACAGGGACTCAACTAATGAAAAACTGTTTTTT.